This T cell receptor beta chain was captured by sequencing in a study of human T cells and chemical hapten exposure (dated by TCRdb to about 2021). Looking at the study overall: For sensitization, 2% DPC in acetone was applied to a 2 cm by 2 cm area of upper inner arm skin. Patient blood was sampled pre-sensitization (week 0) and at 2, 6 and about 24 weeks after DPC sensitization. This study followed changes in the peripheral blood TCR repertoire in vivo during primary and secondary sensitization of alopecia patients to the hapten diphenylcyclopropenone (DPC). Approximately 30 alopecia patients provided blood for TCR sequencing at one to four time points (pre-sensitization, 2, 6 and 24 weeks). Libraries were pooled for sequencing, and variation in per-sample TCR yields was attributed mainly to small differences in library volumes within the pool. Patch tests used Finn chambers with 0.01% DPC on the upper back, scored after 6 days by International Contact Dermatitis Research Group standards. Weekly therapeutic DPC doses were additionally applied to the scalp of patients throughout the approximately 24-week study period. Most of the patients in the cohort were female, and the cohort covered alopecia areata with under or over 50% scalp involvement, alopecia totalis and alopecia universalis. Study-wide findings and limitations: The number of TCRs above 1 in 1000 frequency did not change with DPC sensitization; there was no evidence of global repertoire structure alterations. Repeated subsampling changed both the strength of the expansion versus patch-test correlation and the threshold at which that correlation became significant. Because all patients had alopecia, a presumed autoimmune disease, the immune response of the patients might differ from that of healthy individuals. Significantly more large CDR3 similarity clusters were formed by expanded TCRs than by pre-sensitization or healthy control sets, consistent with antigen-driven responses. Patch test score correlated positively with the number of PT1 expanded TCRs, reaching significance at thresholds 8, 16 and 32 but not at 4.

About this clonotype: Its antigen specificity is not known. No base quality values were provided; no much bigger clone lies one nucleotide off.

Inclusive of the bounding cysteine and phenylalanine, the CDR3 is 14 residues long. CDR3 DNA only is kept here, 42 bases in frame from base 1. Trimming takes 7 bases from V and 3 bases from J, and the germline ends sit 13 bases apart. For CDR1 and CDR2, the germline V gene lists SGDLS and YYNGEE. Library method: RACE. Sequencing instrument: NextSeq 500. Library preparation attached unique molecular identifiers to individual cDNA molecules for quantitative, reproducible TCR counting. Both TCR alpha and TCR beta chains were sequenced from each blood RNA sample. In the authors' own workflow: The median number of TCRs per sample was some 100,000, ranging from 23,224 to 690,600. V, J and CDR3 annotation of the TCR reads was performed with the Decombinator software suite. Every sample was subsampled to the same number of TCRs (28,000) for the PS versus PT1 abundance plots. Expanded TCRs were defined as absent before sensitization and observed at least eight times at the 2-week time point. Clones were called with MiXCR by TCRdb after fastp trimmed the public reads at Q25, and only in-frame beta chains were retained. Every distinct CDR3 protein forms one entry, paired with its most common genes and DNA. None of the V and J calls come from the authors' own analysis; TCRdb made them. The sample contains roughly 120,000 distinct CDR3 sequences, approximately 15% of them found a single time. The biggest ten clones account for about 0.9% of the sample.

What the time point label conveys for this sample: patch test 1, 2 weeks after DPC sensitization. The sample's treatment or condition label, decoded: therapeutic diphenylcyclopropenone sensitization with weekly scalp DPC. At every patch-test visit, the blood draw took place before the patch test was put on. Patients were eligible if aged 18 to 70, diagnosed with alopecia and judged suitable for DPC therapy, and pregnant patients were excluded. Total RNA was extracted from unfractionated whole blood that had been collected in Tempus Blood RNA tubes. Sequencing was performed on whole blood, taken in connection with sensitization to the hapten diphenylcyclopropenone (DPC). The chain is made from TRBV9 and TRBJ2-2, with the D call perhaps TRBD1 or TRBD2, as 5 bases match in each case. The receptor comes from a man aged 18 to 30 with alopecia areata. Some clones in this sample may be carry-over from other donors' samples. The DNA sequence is TGTGCCAGCGGAACTGGGACCGACACCGGGGAGCTGTTTTTT. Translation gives CASGTGTDTGELFF. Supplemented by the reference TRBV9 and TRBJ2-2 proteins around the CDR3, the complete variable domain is DSGVTQTPKHLITATGQRVTLRCSPRSGDLSVYWYQQSLDQGLQFLIQYYNGEERAKGNILERFSAQQFPDLHSELNLSSLELGDSALYFCASGTGTDTGELFFGEGSRLTVL.